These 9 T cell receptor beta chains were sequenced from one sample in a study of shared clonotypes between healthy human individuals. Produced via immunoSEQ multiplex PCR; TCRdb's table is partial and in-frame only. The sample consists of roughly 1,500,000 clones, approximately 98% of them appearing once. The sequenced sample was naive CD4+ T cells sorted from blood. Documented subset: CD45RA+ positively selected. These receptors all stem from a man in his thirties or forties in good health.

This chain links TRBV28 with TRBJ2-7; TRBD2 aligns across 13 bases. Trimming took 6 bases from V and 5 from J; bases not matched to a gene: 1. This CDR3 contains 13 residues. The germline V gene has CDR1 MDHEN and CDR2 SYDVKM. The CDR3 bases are TGTGCCAGCAGGGGGACTAGCGGGGACGAGCAGTACTTC. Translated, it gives CASRGTSGDEQYF. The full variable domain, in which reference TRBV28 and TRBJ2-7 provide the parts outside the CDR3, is DVKVTQSSRYLVKRTGEKVFLECVQDMDHENMFWYRQDPGLGLRLIYFSYDVKMKEKGDIPEGYSVSREKKERFSLILESASTNQTSMYLCASRGTSGDEQYFGPGTRLTVT.

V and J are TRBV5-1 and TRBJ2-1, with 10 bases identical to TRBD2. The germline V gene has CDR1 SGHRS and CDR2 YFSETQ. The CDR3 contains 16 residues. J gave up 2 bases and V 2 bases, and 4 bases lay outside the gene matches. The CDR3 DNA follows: TGCGCCAGCAGCTTTTGGACTAGCGGAGCCTACAATGAGCAGTTCTTC. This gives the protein CASSFWTSGAYNEQFF.

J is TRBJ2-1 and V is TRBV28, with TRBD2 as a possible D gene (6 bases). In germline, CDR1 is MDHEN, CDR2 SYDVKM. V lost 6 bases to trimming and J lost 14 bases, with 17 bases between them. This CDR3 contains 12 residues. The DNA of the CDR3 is TGTGCCAGCAGCTTTAAGTTGTGGGGGGAGTTCTTC. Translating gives CASSFKLWGEFF.

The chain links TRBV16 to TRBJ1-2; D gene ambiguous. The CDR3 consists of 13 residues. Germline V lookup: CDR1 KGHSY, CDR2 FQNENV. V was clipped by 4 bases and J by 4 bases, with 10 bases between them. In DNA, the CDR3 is TGTGCCAGCAGCCCCACTGGCTTCTATGGCTACACCTTC. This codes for CASSPTGFYGYTF.

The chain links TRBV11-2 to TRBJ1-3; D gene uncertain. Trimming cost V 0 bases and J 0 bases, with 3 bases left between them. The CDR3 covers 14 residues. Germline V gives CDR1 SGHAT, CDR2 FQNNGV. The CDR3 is CASSLDSSGNTIYF. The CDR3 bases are TGTGCCAGCAGCTTAGACAGCTCTGGAAACACCATATATTTT. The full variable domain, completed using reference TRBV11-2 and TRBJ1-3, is EAGVAQSPRYKIIEKRQSVAFWCNPISGHATLYWYQQILGQGPKLLIQFQNNGVVDDSQLPKDRFSAERLKGVDSTLKIQPAKLEDSAVYLCASSLDSSGNTIYFGEGSWLTVV.

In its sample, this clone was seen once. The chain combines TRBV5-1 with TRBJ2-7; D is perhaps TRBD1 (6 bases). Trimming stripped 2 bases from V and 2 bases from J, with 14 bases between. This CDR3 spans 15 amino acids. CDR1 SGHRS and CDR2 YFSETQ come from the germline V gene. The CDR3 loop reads CASSFSDRPPYEQYF. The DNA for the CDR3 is TGCGCCAGCAGCTTCTCAGACAGGCCCCCCTACGAGCAGTACTTC.

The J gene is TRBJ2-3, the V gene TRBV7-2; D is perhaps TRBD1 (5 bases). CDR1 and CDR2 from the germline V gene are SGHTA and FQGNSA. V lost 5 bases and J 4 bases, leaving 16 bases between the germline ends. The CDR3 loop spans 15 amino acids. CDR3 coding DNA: TGTGCCAGCAGCCGAGTCAGGGTTTGGTCAGATACGCAGTATTTT. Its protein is CASSRVRVWSDTQYF.

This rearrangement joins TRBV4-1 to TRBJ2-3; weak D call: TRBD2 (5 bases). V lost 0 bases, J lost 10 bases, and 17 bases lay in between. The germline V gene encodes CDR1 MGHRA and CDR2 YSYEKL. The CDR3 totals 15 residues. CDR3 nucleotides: TGCGCCAGCAGCCAAGAGGGCTCCCCGGGATCGGCGCAGTATTTT. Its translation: CASSQEGSPGSAQYF.

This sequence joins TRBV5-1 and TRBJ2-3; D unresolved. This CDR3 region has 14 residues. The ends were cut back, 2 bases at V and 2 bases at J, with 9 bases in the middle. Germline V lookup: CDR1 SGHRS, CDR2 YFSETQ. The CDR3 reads CASSFGDPTDTQYF. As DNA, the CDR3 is TGCGCCAGCAGCTTTGGTGATCCCACAGATACGCAGTATTTT. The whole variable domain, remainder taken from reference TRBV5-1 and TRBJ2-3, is KAGVTQTPRYLIKTRGQQVTLSCSPISGHRSVSWYQQTPGQGLQFLFEYFSETQRNKGNFPGRFSGRQFSNSRSEMNVSTLELGDSALYLCASSFGDPTDTQYFGPGTRLTVL.